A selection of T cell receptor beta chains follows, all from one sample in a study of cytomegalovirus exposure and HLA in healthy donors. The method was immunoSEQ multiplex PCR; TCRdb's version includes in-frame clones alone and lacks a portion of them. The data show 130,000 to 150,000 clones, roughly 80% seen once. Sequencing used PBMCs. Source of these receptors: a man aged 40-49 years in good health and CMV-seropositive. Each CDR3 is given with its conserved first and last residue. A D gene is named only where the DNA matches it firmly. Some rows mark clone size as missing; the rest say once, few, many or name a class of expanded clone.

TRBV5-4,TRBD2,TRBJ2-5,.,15,TGTGCCAGCAGCACTGGACTAGCGGGCCAAGAGACCCAGTACTTC,CASSTGLAGQETQYF
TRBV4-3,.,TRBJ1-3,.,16,TGCGCCAGCAGCCAAGGCCTGGCCTTCTCTGGAAACACCATATATTTT,CASSQGLAFSGNTIYF
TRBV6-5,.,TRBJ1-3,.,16,TGTGCCAGCAGTTACTCGATAATCGGCTCTGGAAACACCATATATTTT,CASSYSIIGSGNTIYF
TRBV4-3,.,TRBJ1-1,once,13,TGCGCCAGCAGCCAAGATAGCCAGTTGGAAGCTTTCTTT,CASSQDSQLEAFF
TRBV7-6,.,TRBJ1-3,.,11,TGTGCCAGCAGCCAGGGAAACACCATATATTTT,CASSQGNTIYF
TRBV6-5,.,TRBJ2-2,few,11,TGTGCCAGCAGCGCGTGGGGGGAGCTGTTTTTT,CASSAWGELFF
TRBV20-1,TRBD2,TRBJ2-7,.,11,TGCAGTGCCCTAGCGGGTTACGAGCAGTACTTC,CSALAGYEQYF
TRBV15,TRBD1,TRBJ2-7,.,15,TGTGCCACCAGCAGAGGGACAGGGTATACCTACGAGCAGTACTTC,CATSRGTGYTYEQYF
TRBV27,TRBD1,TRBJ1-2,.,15,TGTGCCAGCAGTGGACCAGGGACAGGGGCCTATGGCTACACCTTC,CASSGPGTGAYGYTF
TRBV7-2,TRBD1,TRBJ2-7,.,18,TGTGCCAGCAGCTTAGCTTCTATCGGACAGGGGAATTCCTACGAGCAGTACTTC,CASSLASIGQGNSYEQYF
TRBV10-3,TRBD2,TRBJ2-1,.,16,TGTGCCATCAGGGGGAGCTTAGCGGGGGGGCTGAATGAGCAGTTCTTC,CAIRGSLAGGLNEQFF
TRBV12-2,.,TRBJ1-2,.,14,TGTGCAAGTCGCCCTCGAAATCAGGGAAATGGCTACACCTTC,CASRPRNQGNGYTF
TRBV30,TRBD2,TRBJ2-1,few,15,TGTGCCTGGAGTGTATTTGCGGGGGGGCCCAATGAGCAGTTCTTC,CAWSVFAGGPNEQFF
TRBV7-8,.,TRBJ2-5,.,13,TGTGCCAGCAGCTTAGGAGGGAGAGAGACCCAGTACTTC,CASSLGGRETQYF
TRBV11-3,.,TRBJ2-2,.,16,TGTGCCAGCAGCGACTCGGGACTGATGTACACCGGGGAGCTGTTTTTT,CASSDSGLMYTGELFF
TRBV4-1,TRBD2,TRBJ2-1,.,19,TGCGCCAGCAGCCAACTCCCTAGCGGGAGGGATTGGTCGTGGAATGAGCAGTTCTTC,CASSQLPSGRDWSWNEQFF